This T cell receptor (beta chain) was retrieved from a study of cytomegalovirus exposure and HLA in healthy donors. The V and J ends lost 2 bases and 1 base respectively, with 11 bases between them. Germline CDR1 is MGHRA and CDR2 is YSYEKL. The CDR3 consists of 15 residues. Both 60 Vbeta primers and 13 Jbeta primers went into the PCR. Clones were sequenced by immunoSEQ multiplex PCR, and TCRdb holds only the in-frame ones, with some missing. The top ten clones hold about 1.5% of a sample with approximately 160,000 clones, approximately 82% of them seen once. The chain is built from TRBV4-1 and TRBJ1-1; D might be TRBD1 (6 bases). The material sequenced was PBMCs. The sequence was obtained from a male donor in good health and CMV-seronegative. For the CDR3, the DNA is TGCGCCAGCAGCCAACTCGGACAGAAGAACACTGAAGCTTTCTTT. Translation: CASSQLGQKNTEAFF.